Listed below are T cell receptor beta chains from one sample, sequenced in a study of blood T cell repertoires in COVID-19. TCRdb's copy holds only in-frame clones and misses some; the assay was immunoSEQ multiplex PCR. The sample gives some 350,000 clones, about 88% of which show up once; around 3% is in the top ten. Material: PBMCs or T cells enriched from blood (not recorded which). The source of these receptors is a woman between 25 and 40 years old who had recovered from COVID-19. Both conserved end residues are part of each CDR3. Fields, in order: clone size, V gene, D gene, J gene, CDR3 DNA, CDR3 protein. The D gene is left open where the match is weak. Size values are once, few and many counts, or a class for expanded clones, and some rows have none.

NA,TRBV19,TRBD1,TRBJ1-2,TGTGCCAGTACCTCCCGGGACAGACAGTACTATGGCTACACCTTC,CASTSRDRQYYGYTF
NA,TRBV30,NA,TRBJ1-2,TGTGCCTGGAGTGGGGGGGGTGGCTACACCTTC,CAWSGGGGYTF
few,TRBV30,NA,TRBJ1-6,TGTGCCTGGAGTGCCACAGCCTTCTCACCCCTCCACTTT,CAWSATAFSPLHF
NA,TRBV10-3,NA,TRBJ1-4,TGTGCCACCACCCCAACTTCAACTAATGAAAAACTGTTTTTT,CATTPTSTNEKLFF
once,TRBV28,TRBD2,TRBJ2-7,TGTGCCAGCAGTTCCGCCGGGACTAGCGGACCCTACGAGCAGTACTTC,CASSSAGTSGPYEQYF
once,TRBV12-3/TRBV12-4,NA,TRBJ1-1,TGTGCCAGCAGTTCAGAGCGGGACACTGAAGCTTTCTTT,CASSSERDTEAFF
NA,TRBV5-5,NA,TRBJ1-2,TGTGCCAGCAGCTTGGGCGACTATGGCTACACCTTC,CASSLGDYGYTF
NA,TRBV7-8,TRBD1,TRBJ2-5,TGTGCATCGGGTAATGCGGACAGGCTGGTGGAGACCCAGTACTTC,CASGNADRLVETQYF
NA,TRBV7-2,TRBD2,TRBJ2-7,TGTGCCAGCAGCTTAGGTTGGGGGGGAGCCTACGAGCAGTACTTC,CASSLGWGGAYEQYF
NA,TRBV19,NA,TRBJ1-2,TGTGCCAGTAGTATAGGTACCGGGTCTTATGGCTACACCTTC,CASSIGTGSYGYTF
NA,TRBV18,TRBD1,TRBJ1-5,TGTGCCAGCTCATCCTTTTTCACAGGGGGCGCGGGCAATCAGCCCCAGCATTTT,CASSSFFTGGAGNQPQHF
many,TRBV5-1,TRBD1,TRBJ1-3,TGCGCCAGCAGCCGGGGACAGCCGGCAGGAAACACCATATATTTT,CASSRGQPAGNTIYF